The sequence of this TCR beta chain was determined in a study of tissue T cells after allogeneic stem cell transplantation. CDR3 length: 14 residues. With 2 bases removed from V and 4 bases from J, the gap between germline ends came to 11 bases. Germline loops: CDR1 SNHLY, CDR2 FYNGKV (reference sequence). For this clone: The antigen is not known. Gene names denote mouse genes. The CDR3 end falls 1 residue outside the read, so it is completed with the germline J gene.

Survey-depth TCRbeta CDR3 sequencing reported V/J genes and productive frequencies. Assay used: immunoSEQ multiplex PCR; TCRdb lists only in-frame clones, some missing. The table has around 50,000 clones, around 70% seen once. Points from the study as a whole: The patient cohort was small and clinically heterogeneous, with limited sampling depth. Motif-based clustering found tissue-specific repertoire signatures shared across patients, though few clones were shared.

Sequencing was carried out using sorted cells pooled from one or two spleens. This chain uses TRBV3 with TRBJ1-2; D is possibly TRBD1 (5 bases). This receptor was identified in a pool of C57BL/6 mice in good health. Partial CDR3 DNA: TGTGCCAGCAGCTTAAACCAGGGTGTCTCCGACTACACC. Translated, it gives CASSLNQGVSDYT. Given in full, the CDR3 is CASSLNQGVSDYTF.